This is a list of T cell receptor beta chains from one sample in a study of shared clonotypes between healthy human individuals. Libraries were prepared by immunoSEQ multiplex PCR; TCRdb keeps only in-frame clonotypes and omits some of them. The data show approximately 2.5 million clones, around 94% seen once. Specimen: naive CD4+ T cells sorted from blood. These receptors were obtained from a man younger than 30 in good health. The CDR3 runs from the conserved cysteine through the conserved F or W. Each record gives: V gene, D gene, J gene, clone size, CDR3 DNA, CDR3 protein. A D gene is named only where the DNA matches it firmly. Where a row states a size, it is once, few, many or the class of an expanded clone; other rows omit it.

v_gene: TRBV28
d_gene: -
j_gene: TRBJ1-2
abundance: once
CDR3nt: TGTGCCAGCAGTTCGATTGTGTCAGGGCCTAACTATGGCTACACCTTC
CDR3aa: CASSSIVSGPNYGYTF

v_gene: TRBV7-8
d_gene: -
j_gene: TRBJ2-7
abundance: -
CDR3nt: TGTGCCAGCACCAGACAGGACTCCTACGAGCAGTACTTC
CDR3aa: CASTRQDSYEQYF

v_gene: TRBV9
d_gene: -
j_gene: TRBJ2-3
abundance: few
CDR3nt: TGTGCCAGCAGCGCCCTAGGTTATACGCAGTATTTT
CDR3aa: CASSALGYTQYF

v_gene: TRBV5-1
d_gene: TRBD2
j_gene: TRBJ2-1
abundance: -
CDR3nt: TGCGCCAGCAGCTTGGCACTAGCGGGAGTCTCCAATGAGCAGTTCTTC
CDR3aa: CASSLALAGVSNEQFF

v_gene: TRBV29-1
d_gene: TRBD2
j_gene: TRBJ2-7
abundance: -
CDR3nt: TGCAGCGTTGTCCGACTAGCGGGGAACTCCTACGAGCAGTACTTC
CDR3aa: CSVVRLAGNSYEQYF

v_gene: TRBV6-5
d_gene: -
j_gene: TRBJ2-2
abundance: -
CDR3nt: TGTGCCAGCAGTCAAAGGGGCGGGGAGCTGTTTTTT
CDR3aa: CASSQRGGELFF

v_gene: TRBV7-2
d_gene: TRBD1
j_gene: TRBJ1-3
abundance: -
CDR3nt: TGTGCCAGCAGCCCACGAATTCAAGGAGGGGGCTACGGAAACACCATATATTTT
CDR3aa: CASSPRIQGGGYGNTIYF

v_gene: TRBV28
d_gene: TRBD2
j_gene: TRBJ2-5
abundance: -
CDR3nt: TGTGCCAGCAGTTTAGCTAGCGGGGGACAAGAGACCCAGTACTTC
CDR3aa: CASSLASGGQETQYF

v_gene: TRBV2
d_gene: TRBD1
j_gene: TRBJ2-5
abundance: -
CDR3nt: TGTGCCAGCATAATGGACAGGGGCCAAGAGACCCAGTACTTC
CDR3aa: CASIMDRGQETQYF

v_gene: TRBV5-4
d_gene: -
j_gene: TRBJ2-3
abundance: -
CDR3nt: TGTGCCAGCAGCCTGGGACGGACGCGCACAGATACGCAGTATTTT
CDR3aa: CASSLGRTRTDTQYF

v_gene: TRBV28
d_gene: -
j_gene: TRBJ1-2
abundance: -
CDR3nt: TGTGCCAGCACCCACAGGGCCCTGAGTAACTATGGCTACACCTTC
CDR3aa: CASTHRALSNYGYTF

v_gene: TRBV27
d_gene: -
j_gene: TRBJ2-7
abundance: once
CDR3nt: TGTGCCAGCAAAGCCCGCGGGTCTTACGGGATTTACGAGCAGTACTTC
CDR3aa: CASKARGSYGIYEQYF

v_gene: TRBV7-2
d_gene: TRBD2
j_gene: TRBJ2-3
abundance: -
CDR3nt: TGTGCCAGCAACCTAGCGGGAGCCGCACAGGGAGATACGCAGTATTTT
CDR3aa: CASNLAGAAQGDTQYF

v_gene: TRBV19
d_gene: -
j_gene: TRBJ2-7
abundance: -
CDR3nt: TGTGCCAGTAGTATAGCCCGGGGCTTCGGCTCCTACGAGCAGTACTTC
CDR3aa: CASSIARGFGSYEQYF

v_gene: TRBV19
d_gene: TRBD1
j_gene: TRBJ1-6
abundance: -
CDR3nt: TGTGCCAGTAGTATGAGGGCCTACACGGGACAGGTGATTTCACCCCTCCACTTT
CDR3aa: CASSMRAYTGQVISPLHF

v_gene: TRBV5-1
d_gene: -
j_gene: TRBJ1-2
abundance: -
CDR3nt: TGCGCCAGCAGCTTGGAATTTGAACGGAGTTCCTTCGAGGGCTACACCTTC
CDR3aa: CASSLEFERSSFEGYTF

v_gene: TRBV5-1
d_gene: TRBD1
j_gene: TRBJ2-3
abundance: -
CDR3nt: TGCGCCAGCAGCGCCCCCGACAGGGGCACAGATACGCAGTATTTT
CDR3aa: CASSAPDRGTDTQYF

v_gene: TRBV28
d_gene: TRBD1
j_gene: TRBJ1-5
abundance: -
CDR3nt: TGTGCCAGCAGTTCAAGCCGGGACAGAAATCAGCCCCAGCATTTT
CDR3aa: CASSSSRDRNQPQHF

v_gene: TRBV12-2
d_gene: -
j_gene: TRBJ1-6
abundance: -
CDR3nt: TGTGCAAGTCGCTTAGCGCGAGGGCCGGGGAATTCACCCCTCCACTTT
CDR3aa: CASRLARGPGNSPLHF

v_gene: TRBV6-4
d_gene: -
j_gene: TRBJ2-7
abundance: -
CDR3nt: TGTGCCAGCAGTGACGGCTACGAGCAGTACTTC
CDR3aa: CASSDGYEQYF

v_gene: TRBV4-1
d_gene: TRBD2
j_gene: TRBJ2-3
abundance: -
CDR3nt: TGCGCCAGCAGCCAAGGAGCGGGGATGGGCGATACGCAGTATTTT
CDR3aa: CASSQGAGMGDTQYF

v_gene: TRBV15
d_gene: -
j_gene: TRBJ2-1
abundance: -
CDR3nt: TGTGCCACCAGCAGAGATCGCTACAGCCTTTGGAATGAGCAGTTCTTC
CDR3aa: CATSRDRYSLWNEQFF

v_gene: TRBV9
d_gene: TRBD1
j_gene: TRBJ2-5
abundance: -
CDR3nt: TGTGCCAGCAGCGCGACAGGGACCCAAGAGACCCAGTACTTC
CDR3aa: CASSATGTQETQYF

v_gene: TRBV7-2
d_gene: TRBD2
j_gene: TRBJ2-5
abundance: -
CDR3nt: TGTGCCAGCAGCTTAGGGGGTACTAGCGGGGGAGAGACCCAGTACTTC
CDR3aa: CASSLGGTSGGETQYF

v_gene: TRBV6-1
d_gene: -
j_gene: TRBJ1-3
abundance: -
CDR3nt: TGTGCCAGCAGTGCCCTCGGAGGCTCTGGAAACACCATATATTTT
CDR3aa: CASSALGGSGNTIYF

v_gene: TRBV11-2
d_gene: TRBD1
j_gene: TRBJ1-2
abundance: -
CDR3nt: TGTGCCAGCAACCCCGCGACAGGGACCAACTATGGCTACACCTTC
CDR3aa: CASNPATGTNYGYTF

v_gene: TRBV6-5
d_gene: -
j_gene: TRBJ2-7
abundance: once
CDR3nt: TGTGCCAGCCTCCAGAGCGTGAGCTCCTACGAGCAGTACTTC
CDR3aa: CASLQSVSSYEQYF

v_gene: TRBV27
d_gene: TRBD2
j_gene: TRBJ2-1
abundance: -
CDR3nt: TGTGCCAGCAGTTCCCCCGGGACTAGCGGGAGTTTAAAGTTCTTC
CDR3aa: CASSSPGTSGSLKFF

v_gene: TRBV9
d_gene: TRBD1
j_gene: TRBJ2-1
abundance: -
CDR3nt: TGTGCCAGCAGCCCTCCCGGACAGGGGTTCTACAATGAGCAGTTCTTC
CDR3aa: CASSPPGQGFYNEQFF

v_gene: TRBV5-1
d_gene: -
j_gene: TRBJ1-2
abundance: -
CDR3nt: TGCGCCAGCAGCCCCCGAACAAGTTCCTATGGCTACACCTTC
CDR3aa: CASSPRTSSYGYTF

v_gene: TRBV5-1
d_gene: -
j_gene: TRBJ2-3
abundance: -
CDR3nt: TGCGCCAGCAGCACACGGGTAGATACGCAGTATTTT
CDR3aa: CASSTRVDTQYF

v_gene: TRBV7-8
d_gene: -
j_gene: TRBJ1-4
abundance: -
CDR3nt: TGTGCCAGCAGCAAAGCTGATAATCGGGATGGCGGGGAAAAACTGTTTTTT
CDR3aa: CASSKADNRDGGEKLFF

v_gene: TRBV7-2
d_gene: -
j_gene: TRBJ2-7
abundance: -
CDR3nt: TGTGCCAGCAGTCTCGCAGTGGGTGAGCAGTACTTC
CDR3aa: CASSLAVGEQYF

v_gene: TRBV5-6
d_gene: TRBD1
j_gene: TRBJ1-2
abundance: once
CDR3nt: TGTGCCAGCAGACCCCCCGGGACAGGGGAAGGCTACACCTTC
CDR3aa: CASRPPGTGEGYTF

v_gene: TRBV6-1
d_gene: -
j_gene: TRBJ1-3
abundance: once
CDR3nt: TGTGCCAGCAGTGTGGGGGGCCTAATCTCTGGAAACACCATATATTTT
CDR3aa: CASSVGGLISGNTIYF

v_gene: TRBV7-9
d_gene: -
j_gene: TRBJ1-2
abundance: -
CDR3nt: TGTGCCAGCAGCTTGCGGGCCTACGGCTACACCTTC
CDR3aa: CASSLRAYGYTF

v_gene: TRBV29-1
d_gene: TRBD2
j_gene: TRBJ2-2
abundance: -
CDR3nt: TGCAGCGTTGCTCCAGCGGGGGCGGTCGGGGAGCTGTTTTTT
CDR3aa: CSVAPAGAVGELFF

v_gene: TRBV10-3
d_gene: -
j_gene: TRBJ1-6
abundance: -
CDR3nt: TGTGCCATCAGTGAGTGGACGAGTACTAATTCACCCCTCCACTTT
CDR3aa: CAISEWTSTNSPLHF

v_gene: TRBV2
d_gene: -
j_gene: TRBJ2-7
abundance: -
CDR3nt: TGTGCCAGCATGGGCTACTCCTACGAGCAGTACTTC
CDR3aa: CASMGYSYEQYF

v_gene: TRBV2
d_gene: -
j_gene: TRBJ1-1
abundance: -
CDR3nt: TGTGCCAGCAGCCTACAGGGGAACACTGAAGCTTTCTTT
CDR3aa: CASSLQGNTEAFF

v_gene: TRBV11-3
d_gene: TRBD2
j_gene: TRBJ2-2
abundance: -
CDR3nt: TGTGCCAGCAGCCGGACTAGTGGCACCGGGGAGCTGTTTTTT
CDR3aa: CASSRTSGTGELFF

v_gene: TRBV6-1
d_gene: TRBD1
j_gene: TRBJ2-7
abundance: -
CDR3nt: TGTGCCATCAGTGGACAGGGGACCGGGACAGCCTGGGAGCAGTACTTC
CDR3aa: CAISGQGTGTAWEQYF

v_gene: TRBV2
d_gene: -
j_gene: TRBJ1-6
abundance: once
CDR3nt: TGTGCCAGCAGTGTATTGGGTTCACCCCTCCACTTT
CDR3aa: CASSVLGSPLHF